This T cell receptor (beta chain) was recovered during a study of naive and memory T cell subsets. The SP2 primer and nested alpha and beta constant region primers amplified ligated cDNA in four rounds. TCRdb recomputed calls from the UMI-ligation and nested PCR reads with MiXCR, one row per CDR3 protein. The sample lists about 24,000 distinct CDR3 sequences; roughly 5.5% were seen once. The treatment was: skin biopsy from PPD injection site in Mantoux-positive individual. A UMI-containing oligonucleotide was joined by 3' ligation to the TCR cDNA template. Whole-study findings and limits: Far more TCRs reportedly came from tuberculin skin test site biopsies.

The CDR3 runs 15 residues. Trimming shortened V by 2 bases and J by 0 bases, and 9 bases separated the two germline ends. Germline V lookup: CDR1 MNHNY, CDR2 SVGAGI (reference sequence). By share of the sample, this clonotype is large. Its cognate antigen is unknown. The V and J genes are TRBV6-6 and TRBJ2-3; the D gene is possibly TRBD2 (5 bases). The sequence derives from an adult in good health. This material consisted of skin, taken from a tuberculin skin test site. The CDR3 region is CASSYSSGSTDTQYF. CDR3 sequence (DNA): TGTGCCAGCAGTTACAGCAGCGGTAGCACAGATACGCAGTATTTT.